The T cell receptor (beta chain) described here comes from a study of T-cell memory formation after mild COVID-19 (dated by TCRdb to the early 2020s). Study-wide context: TCR sequence clusters from the two donors were found to be largely donor specific. The cohort comprised two young, previously healthy adult volunteers, one female and one male. Longitudinal TCRalpha and TCRbeta repertoire sequencing tracked T-cell clones expanding and contracting after mild COVID-19 in a couple of donors. The paper's findings and limits, for the study overall: From day 15 to 85, contracting clones showed balanced CD4/CD8 phenotypes, whereas a second wave of clones that expanded from day 15 to 37 leaned towards CD4+. Contracting CD4+ clones turned up mainly in the CM and EM memory subsets, whereas EMRA was where CD8+ clones were enriched. Whether the second-wave clones peaking on day 37 were SARS-CoV-2 specific was not confirmed. Only a couple of mild cases were covered in the study, and larger cohorts including severe cases with pre-infection samples were considered necessary. The detection of some responding clones in pre-infection memory suggests that pre-existing cross-reactive memory T cells joined the SARS-CoV-2 response.

Ficoll-Paque density gradient centrifugation was the method used to isolate PBMCs. These reads were obtained on an Illumina NovaSeq 6000. cDNA libraries for TCRalpha and TCRbeta were prepared by 5'RACE using constant-segment primers, with sample barcodes and unique molecular identifiers added. RNA was extracted from every sample with Trizol reagent. The libraries were amplified in two PCR steps, and the second step added a second sample barcode and Illumina TruSeq adapters. Libraries were sequenced on an Illumina NovaSeq with 2 x 150 bp paired-end reads. In the authors' own workflow: Reads were demultiplexed and collapsed into UMI-guided consensus sequences with migec v1.2.7. Using mixcr v2.1.11, UMI consensuses were aligned to TRA and TRB V and J templates and then assembled into clonotypes. A clonotype was counted as expanded or contracted only when both edgeR and NoisET called the clonotype significant, with the noise models trained on biological replicates. For edgeR calls, the thresholds were a false discovery rate-adjusted p below 0.01 and a log2 fold-change of 1. As an exploratory analysis of dynamics, max-normalized trajectories of the 1000 most abundant clonotypes were examined by PCA with hierarchical clustering. Each responding clone was given a CD4 or CD8 phenotype based on the CD4+ and CD8+ repertoires, which had been sequenced separately. TCRdb handled the public reads itself, with Q25 trimming in fastp and clone calling in MiXCR, and kept productive beta chains. Each record represents a unique CDR3 protein, reported with the most common genes and DNA among its rows. For this entry, the V and J calls and clone size follow TCRdb and not the study's own pipeline. This sample lists about 270,000 distinct CDR3 sequences; 15% were detected once. The top ten hold 2.1% of the sample.

The CDR3 runs 15 amino acids, cysteine and phenylalanine included. CDR3 DNA is the only sequence kept; it has 45 bases, read in frame from the first base. V was cut back by 4 bases and J by 0 bases, leaving a gap of 11 bases between them. CDR1 and CDR2, looked up from the germline V gene, are SNHLY and FYNNEI. This clonotype was counted a few times. The specificity of this receptor is unknown. No base quality values were provided; no much bigger clone lies one nucleotide off. This sequence was found in an adult woman who had mild COVID-19 (a few samples of this study predate the infection). The sample titles of this study are shuffled in the database, so cell type and time point are left out; the donor was told from shared clones. Sequenced material: PBMCs or a T cell subset sorted from them (not recorded which). The chain couples TRBV2 to TRBJ2-3, with no confident D gene call. The CDR3 reads as follows: CASSVGQLSTDTQYF. The DNA reads TGTGCCAGCAGTGTAGGGCAGCTTAGCACAGATACGCAGTATTTT.